The source of this T cell receptor beta chain is a study of T cell repertoires in cytomegalovirus infection. MiXCR, applied by TCRdb to the reads, yields one record per CDR3 protein. The sample carries about 680,000 distinct CDR3 sequences, less than 25% recorded once. The CDR3 spans 13 residues. Germline V gene data show CDR1 as SGHDT and CDR2 as YYEEEE. V shed 5 bases and J shed 5 bases, with 13 bases lying between them. Sequenced input: CD8+ T cells from PBMCs. This TCR came from a human donor in good health (CMV status not recorded). Some clones in this sample may be carry-over from other donors' samples. The V and J genes are TRBV5-6 and TRBJ1-1; D not resolved. Written as DNA, the CDR3 is TGTGCCAGCAGTCGACCCGCAAGGACTGAAGCTTTCTTT. Amino acids: CASSRPARTEAFF. Combining the CDR3 with reference TRBV5-6 and TRBJ1-1 gives the whole variable domain DAGVTQSPTHLIKTRGQQVTLRCSPKSGHDTVSWYQQALGQGPQFIFQYYEEEERQRGNFPDRFSGHQFPNYSSELNVNALLLGDSALYLCASSRPARTEAFFGQGTRLTVV.